This T cell receptor (beta chain) was found in a study of T cell changes during pregnancy in multiple sclerosis. The V and J ends lost 3 bases and 4 bases, in that order; junction bases with no gene match: 7. From germline, CDR1 is MDHEN and CDR2 SYDVKM. This CDR3 is built from 15 residues. Libraries were prepared by immunoSEQ multiplex PCR; TCRdb keeps only in-frame clonotypes and omits some of them. The sample lists 35,000 to 45,000 clones, 90% occurring once. This TCR came from a female donor in good health, enrolled as a control in a pregnancy study. The rearrangement uses TRBV28 and TRBJ2-5; 8 bases are shared with TRBD1. The starting material was peripheral blood, obtained in the second trimester of pregnancy. Written as DNA, the CDR3 is TGTGCCAGCAGTTTCGTCACAGGGGGAGGAGAGACCCAGTACTTC. This translates into CASSFVTGGGETQYF.